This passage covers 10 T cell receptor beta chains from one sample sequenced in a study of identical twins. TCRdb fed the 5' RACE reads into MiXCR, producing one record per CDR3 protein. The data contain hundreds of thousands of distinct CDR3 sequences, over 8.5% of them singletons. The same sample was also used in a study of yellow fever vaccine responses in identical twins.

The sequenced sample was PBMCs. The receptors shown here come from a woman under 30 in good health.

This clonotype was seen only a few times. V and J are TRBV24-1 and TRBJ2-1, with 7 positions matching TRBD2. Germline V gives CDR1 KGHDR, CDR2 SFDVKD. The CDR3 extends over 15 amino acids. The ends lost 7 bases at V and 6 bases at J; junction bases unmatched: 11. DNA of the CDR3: TGTGCCACCAGGGAAGGAGCGGGATACGCCAATGAGCAGTTCTTC. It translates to CATREGAGYANEQFF.

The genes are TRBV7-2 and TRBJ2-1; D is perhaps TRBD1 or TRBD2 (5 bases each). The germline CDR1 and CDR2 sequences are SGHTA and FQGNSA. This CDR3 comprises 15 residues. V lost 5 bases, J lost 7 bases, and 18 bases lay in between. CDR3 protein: CASSPGPSPSNEQFF. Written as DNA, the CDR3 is TGTGCCAGCAGCCCGGGACCTTCCCCGAGTAATGAGCAGTTCTTC. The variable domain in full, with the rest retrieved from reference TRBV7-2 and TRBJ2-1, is GAGVSQSPSNKVTEKGKDVELRCDPISGHTALYWYRQSLGQGLEFLIYFQGNSAPDKSGLPSDRFSAERTGGSVSTLTIQRTQQEDSAVYLCASSPGPSPSNEQFFGPGTRLTVL.

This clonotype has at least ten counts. The CDR3 protein is CSVGLGLGANTGELFF. The CDR3 DNA reads TGCAGCGTTGGGCTCGGATTGGGAGCGAACACCGGGGAGCTGTTTTTT. The chain has TRBV29-1 and TRBJ2-2, with TRBD2 as a possible D gene (5 bases). CDR1 and CDR2 (germline): SQVTM, ANQGSEA. This CDR3 has 16 residues. V was shortened by 4 bases and J by 0 bases, with 15 bases between the two germline ends.

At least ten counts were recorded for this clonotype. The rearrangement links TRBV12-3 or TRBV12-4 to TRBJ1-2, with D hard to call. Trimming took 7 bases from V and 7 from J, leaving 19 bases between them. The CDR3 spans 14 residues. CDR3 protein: CASTVELASSGYTF. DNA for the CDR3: TGTGCCAGCACCGTAGAGCTCGCCAGTTCTGGCTACACCTTC.

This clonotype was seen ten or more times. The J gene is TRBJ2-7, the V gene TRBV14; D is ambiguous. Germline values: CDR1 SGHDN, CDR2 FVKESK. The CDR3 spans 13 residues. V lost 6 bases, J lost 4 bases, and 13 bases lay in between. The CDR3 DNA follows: TGTGCCAGCAGGGAGACCGGATCTTACGAGCAGTACTTC. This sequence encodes CASRETGSYEQYF.

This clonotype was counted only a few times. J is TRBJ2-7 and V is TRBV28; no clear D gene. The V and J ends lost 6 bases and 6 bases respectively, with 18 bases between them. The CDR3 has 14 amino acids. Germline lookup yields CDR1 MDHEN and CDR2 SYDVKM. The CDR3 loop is CASSATGSFGEQYF. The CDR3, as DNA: TGTGCCAGCAGCGCGACGGGTAGCTTTGGCGAGCAGTACTTC.

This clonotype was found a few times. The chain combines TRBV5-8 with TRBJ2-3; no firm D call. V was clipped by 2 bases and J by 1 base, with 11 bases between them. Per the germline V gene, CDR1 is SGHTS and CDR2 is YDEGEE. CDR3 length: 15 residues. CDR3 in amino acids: CASSFWTKGTDTQYF. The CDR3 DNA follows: TGTGCCAGCAGCTTCTGGACCAAAGGCACAGATACGCAGTATTTT. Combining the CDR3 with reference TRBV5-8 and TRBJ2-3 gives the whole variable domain EAGVTQSPTHLIKTRGQQATLRCSPISGHTSVYWYQQALGLGLQFLLWYDEGEERNRGNFPPRFSGRQFPNYSSELNVNALELEDSALYLCASSFWTKGTDTQYFGPGTRLTVL.

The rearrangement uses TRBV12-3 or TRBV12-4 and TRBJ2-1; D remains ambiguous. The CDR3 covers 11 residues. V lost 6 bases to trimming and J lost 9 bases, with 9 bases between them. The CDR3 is CASRDEVEQFF. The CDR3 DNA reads TGTGCCAGCAGAGACGAAGTTGAGCAGTTCTTC.

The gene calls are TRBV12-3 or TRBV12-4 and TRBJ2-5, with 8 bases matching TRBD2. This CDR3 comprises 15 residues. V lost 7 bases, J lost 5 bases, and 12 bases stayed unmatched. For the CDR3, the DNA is TGTGCCAGCACCACTATAGCGGGATGGGGGGAGACCCAGTACTTC. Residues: CASTTIAGWGETQYF.

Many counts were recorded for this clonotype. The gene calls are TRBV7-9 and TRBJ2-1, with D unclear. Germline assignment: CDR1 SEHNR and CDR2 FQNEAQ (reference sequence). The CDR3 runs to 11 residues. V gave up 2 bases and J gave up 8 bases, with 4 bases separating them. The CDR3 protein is CASSLYDEQFF. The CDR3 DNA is TGTGCCAGCAGCTTATATGATGAGCAGTTCTTC.